These 19 T cell receptor beta chains share one sample of origin, sequenced in a study of blood T cell repertoires in COVID-19. TCRdb's copy holds only in-frame clones and misses some; the assay was immunoSEQ multiplex PCR. The sample consists of tens of thousands of clones, about four fifths of them appearing once. The sample consisted of peripheral blood. The receptors here all came from a man aged 45 to 65 with active COVID-19.

The rearrangement joins TRBV7-9 to TRBJ2-3; 7 bases are a match to TRBD1. The ends lost 4 bases at V and 2 bases at J; junction bases unmatched: 9. This CDR3 is 16 amino acids long. Germline CDR1 SEHNR, CDR2 FQNEAQ (reference sequence). The DNA for the CDR3 is TGTGCCAGCAGCTACCGGGACAGAGTCGACACAGATACGCAGTATTTT. It specifies CASSYRDRVDTDTQYF.

V is TRBV6-5 and J is TRBJ2-7; no clear D. Germline V gives CDR1 MNHEY, CDR2 SVGAGI. Trimming left V 2 bases short and J 4 bases short, with 6 bases between. CDR3 size: 12 residues. The CDR3 sequence is CASSYGHYEQYF. The CDR3 nucleotides read TGTGCCAGCAGTTACGGGCATTACGAGCAGTACTTC.

This chain joins TRBV7-8 and TRBJ2-1, with a tentative D call TRBD2 (5 bases). Trimming took off 5 bases at V and 7 bases at J, with 9 bases between the two ends. CDR1 and CDR2 from the germline V gene are SGHVS and FQNEAQ. The CDR3 consists of 12 residues. The CDR3 DNA reads TGTGCCAGCAGCCTGGACTTAAATGAGCAGTTCTTC. Its translation: CASSLDLNEQFF.

The V call is TRBV3-1 (or the pseudogene TRBV3-2), the J call TRBJ2-5; 9 bases match TRBD2. V dropped 8 bases and J dropped 6; count of bases not matched to a gene: 7. The length of the CDR3 is 13 residues. Germline V gene lookup returns CDR1 LGHDT and CDR2 YNNKEL (reference sequence). The CDR3 loop is CASAAGGPKTQYF. The CDR3 region has the DNA TGTGCCAGCGCGGCGGGGGGGCCCAAGACCCAGTACTTC.

The V gene is TRBV15, the J gene TRBJ1-1, with D perhaps TRBD1 (5 bases). Trimming pared 3 bases from V and 0 bases from J, leaving 8 bases between. Germline CDR1 reads LNHNV; CDR2 reads YYDKDF (reference sequence). The CDR3 runs to 14 residues. The CDR3: CATSRGDLNTEAFF. For the CDR3, the DNA is TGTGCCACCAGCAGGGGGGACTTGAACACTGAAGCTTTCTTT.

The chain links TRBV10-1 to TRBJ1-2; D is possibly TRBD1 (5 bases). Trimming removed 4 bases at V and 2 bases at J, with 8 bases between. Germline V gene sequence: CDR1 WNHNN, CDR2 SYGVQD (reference sequence). The CDR3 extends over 13 amino acids. The CDR3: CASSAGSNYGYTF. The CDR3 DNA sequence: TGCGCCAGCAGTGCAGGGTCCAACTATGGCTACACCTTC.

J is TRBJ2-1 and V is TRBV5-1; the D is unclear. The CDR3 contains 15 residues. CDR1 and CDR2 (germline): SGHRS, YFSETQ. The V gene lost 0 bases and the J gene lost 0 bases, with 7 bases spanning the gap. The CDR3: CASSLVGLSYNEQFF. The CDR3 nucleotides are TGCGCCAGCAGCTTGGTGGGCCTCTCCTACAATGAGCAGTTCTTC.

The chain combines TRBV7-2 with TRBJ2-7; 9 bases match TRBD1. The CDR3 extends over 15 amino acids. V was pared by 5 bases and J by 5 bases, with 10 bases of the junction left unmatched. CDR1 and CDR2 (germline): SGHTA, FQGNSA. The DNA of the CDR3 is TGTGCCAGCAGCCTAACCCCGGGACAGGGTGACGAGCAGTACTTC. It codes for CASSLTPGQGDEQYF.

The chain combines TRBV4-2 with TRBJ2-5; 8 bases agree with TRBD2. V trimming: 5 bases; J trimming: 0 bases; junction bases outside the gene matches: 8. The CDR3 has 16 residues. CDR1 and CDR2 from the germline V gene are LGHNA and YNFKEQ. The CDR3 loop is CASSYDLAGNQETQYF. In DNA form, the CDR3 reads TGTGCCAGCAGCTACGACCTAGCGGGTAACCAAGAGACCCAGTACTTC.

V is TRBV6-6 and J is TRBJ1-2; TRBD1 matches at 8 bases. Germline lookup yields CDR1 MNHNY and CDR2 SVGAGI (reference sequence). J lost 5 bases, V lost 5 bases, and 13 bases had no gene match. The CDR3 covers 16 residues. CDR3 loop: CASSPKLTGVGYGYTF. The CDR3 DNA is TGTGCCAGCAGTCCCAAACTGACAGGGGTGGGATATGGCTACACCTTC.

The CDR3, as DNA: TGTGCCAGCAGCTTAGGGCGGGACAGGAGCCCTTTCTTT. Amino acid sequence: CASSLGRDRSPFF. The chain employs TRBV7-9 and TRBJ1-1; 8 bases are shared with TRBD1. The trim removed 1 base at V and 12 bases at J, leaving 7 bases unmatched. CDR1 is SEHNR and CDR2 is FQNEAQ in the germline V gene (reference sequence). The CDR3 contains 13 residues. Full variable domain (rest looked up from reference TRBV7-9 and TRBJ1-1): DTGVSQNPRHKITKRGQNVTFRCDPISEHNRLYWYRQTLGQGPEFLTYFQNEAQLEKSRLLSDRFSAERPKGSFSTLEIQRTEQGDSAMYLCASSLGRDRSPFFGQGTRLTVV.

V is TRBV4-3 and J is TRBJ1-1; tentative D call: TRBD1 (5 bases). This CDR3 has 13 amino acids. Trimming stripped 4 bases from V and 5 bases from J, with 11 bases between. Germline values: CDR1 LGHNA, CDR2 YSLEER. The CDR3: CASSLGAGTEAFF. The CDR3 DNA follows: TGCGCCAGCAGCCTAGGGGCAGGGACTGAAGCTTTCTTT.

This chain uses TRBV19 with TRBJ2-3; TRBD2 aligns across 9 bases. CDR3 length: 17 amino acids. V was pared by 3 bases and J by 5 bases, with 12 bases of the junction left unmatched. CDR1 is LNHDA and CDR2 is SQIVND in the germline V gene (reference sequence). The CDR3 spells CASSIERTSVPIDTQYF. The DNA of the CDR3 is TGTGCCAGTAGTATCGAGCGGACTAGCGTCCCCATAGATACGCAGTATTTT.

V usage is TRBV5-1 and J usage is TRBJ1-1, with D unclear. The CDR3 has 14 amino acids. CDR1 and CDR2 (germline): SGHRS, YFSETQ. The V end was cut by 0 bases, the J end by 2 bases, with 8 bases between. CDR3 loop: CASSLADENTEAFF. The CDR3 DNA follows: TGCGCCAGCAGCTTGGCAGATGAAAACACTGAAGCTTTCTTT.

This rearrangement joins TRBV4-1 to TRBJ1-2, with no clear D. Trimming took off 1 base at V and 3 bases at J, with 12 bases between the two ends. Per the germline V gene, CDR1 is MGHRA and CDR2 is YSYEKL. The CDR3 length is 15 residues. The CDR3 coding sequence is TGCGCCAGCAGCCAAGCAGCTGGGCGCGACTATGGCTACACCTTC. Encoded protein: CASSQAAGRDYGYTF.

The chain has TRBV6-5 and TRBJ2-3; 9 bases are a match to TRBD2. Trimming at V came to 6 bases and at J to 2 bases, leaving 6 bases not matched to a gene. Germline loops: CDR1 MNHEY, CDR2 SVGAGI. The CDR3 is 15 residues long. The CDR3 DNA follows: TGTGCCAGCAGGGGCCCGGGACTAGCCACAGATACGCAGTATTTT. This sequence encodes CASRGPGLATDTQYF.

The V call is TRBV20-1, the J call TRBJ1-4, with 7 nucleotides matching TRBD1. The CDR3 contains 13 residues. V lost 3 bases, J lost 7 bases, and 5 bases stayed unmatched. Germline values: CDR1 DFQATT, CDR2 SNEGSKA (reference sequence). CDR3 residues: CSASPGGFEKLFF. The CDR3 DNA is TGCAGTGCTAGTCCAGGGGGGTTTGAAAAACTGTTTTTT.

This clone occurred a few times. The chain carries TRBV15 and TRBJ2-7; TRBD2 aligns across 7 bases. There are 15 residues in the CDR3. The V gene end was trimmed by 0 bases and the J gene end by 4 bases; junction bases not matched to a gene: 6. CDR1 and CDR2 from the germline V gene are LNHNV and YYDKDF (reference sequence). The CDR3 sequence is CATSRDGAGGYEQYF. In DNA, the CDR3 is TGTGCCACCAGCAGAGATGGGGCCGGGGGGTACGAGCAGTACTTC.

The chain recombines TRBV5-1 with TRBJ2-5; TRBD2 is a possible D gene (5 bases). Per the germline V gene, CDR1 is SGHRS and CDR2 is YFSETQ. The length of the CDR3 is 12 residues. Trimming stripped 6 bases from V and 3 bases from J, with 9 bases between. The CDR3 DNA reads TGCGCCAGCATCTTAGCGAAAGAGACCCAGTACTTC. It yields the protein CASILAKETQYF. Looking up the rest from reference TRBV5-1 and TRBJ2-5 gives the full variable domain: KAGVTQTPRYLIKTRGQQVTLSCSPISGHRSVSWYQQTPGQGLQFLFEYFSETQRNKGNFPGRFSGRQFSNSRSEMNVSTLELGDSALYLCASILAKETQYFGPGTRLLVL.